The 29 T cell receptor beta chains below come from one sample, sequenced in a study of blood T cell repertoires in COVID-19. Sequenced by immunoSEQ multiplex PCR; TCRdb stores in-frame clones only, minus some. Here the sample spans approximately 250,000 clones, 85% to 95% being singletons. The sample comprised PBMCs or T cells enriched from blood (not recorded which). These receptor sequences come from a man aged 40-55 years who had been exposed to COVID-19.

Here the CDR3 reads CARAGTENTEAFF. The DNA for the CDR3 is TGTGCCCGAGCCGGGACAGAGAACACTGAAGCTTTCTTT. The chain combines TRBV30 with TRBJ1-1; the match to TRBD1 covers 7 bases. The CDR3 runs to 13 residues. J gave up 1 base and V 8 bases, and 7 bases lay outside the gene matches. The V gene's germline CDR1 is GTSNPN and CDR2 SVGIG (reference sequence).

V usage is TRBV20-1 and J usage is TRBJ2-1; a possible D gene is TRBD2 (6 bases). Germline V gene sequence: CDR1 DFQATT, CDR2 SNEGSKA (reference sequence). The V gene lost 3 bases and the J gene lost 3 bases, with 21 bases spanning the gap. The CDR3 contains 17 residues. This CDR3 reads CSASKILGGSVYNEQFF. The CDR3 coding sequence is TGCAGTGCTAGTAAAATCCTTGGGGGGAGTGTCTACAATGAGCAGTTCTTC.

This chain connects TRBV28 to TRBJ1-1, with D hard to call. Germline V CDR1 and CDR2: MDHEN, SYDVKM. The V gene lost 6 bases and the J gene lost 11 bases, with 10 bases spanning the gap. The CDR3 has 10 residues. The CDR3 DNA sequence: TGTGCCAGCAGAGCCGACTCGGCTTTCTTT. Translated, it gives CASRADSAFF. The whole variable domain, filled in from reference TRBV28 and TRBJ1-1, reads DVKVTQSSRYLVKRTGEKVFLECVQDMDHENMFWYRQDPGLGLRLIYFSYDVKMKEKGDIPEGYSVSREKKERFSLILESASTNQTSMYLCASRADSAFFGQGTRLTVV.

The V call is TRBV5-6, the J call TRBJ2-7, with D unresolved. Germline loops: CDR1 SGHDT, CDR2 YYEEEE. V shed 6 bases and J shed 7 bases, with 14 bases lying between them. CDR3 length equals 12 residues. CDR3 protein: CASNIRYLEQYF. The CDR3 nucleotides are TGTGCCAGCAACATCAGGTACCTGGAGCAGTACTTC.

The chain employs TRBV5-1 and TRBJ2-7; D not resolved. The CDR3 loop spans 12 amino acids. V lost 1 base, J lost 4 bases, and 6 bases lay in between. CDR1 SGHRS and CDR2 YFSETQ come from the germline V gene. The CDR3: CASSLFGYEQYF. The CDR3 DNA sequence: TGCGCCAGCAGCTTGTTCGGTTACGAGCAGTACTTC.

The J gene is TRBJ1-1, the V gene TRBV2; D uncertain. With 3 bases removed from V and 6 bases from J, the gap between germline ends came to 8 bases. In germline, CDR1 is SNHLY, CDR2 FYNNEI. The CDR3 loop spans 12 amino acids. Here the CDR3 DNA reads TGTGCCAGCAGTGATCGGGTCGCTGAAGCTTTCTTT. This codes for CASSDRVAEAFF.

The gene calls are TRBV29-1 and TRBJ2-2; 8 bases match TRBD1. The CDR3 spans 13 residues. The germline V gene encodes CDR1 SQVTM and CDR2 ANQGSEA. V lost 3 bases and J lost 5; bases outside the gene matches: 2. CDR3 DNA sequence: TGCAGCGTTGACAGGGGGCGAACCGGGGAGCTGTTTTTT. Translated, it gives CSVDRGRTGELFF.

Regarding this clone: The junction departs from the called germline gene at one end, perhaps through a read error. The DNA of the CDR3 is TGCAGTGCTAGTGCGCAGTTCCTTTTGAATACTGAAGCTTTCTTT. Translating it yields CSASAQFLLNTEAFF. This chain connects TRBV20-1 to TRBJ1-1; D remains ambiguous. In germline, CDR1 is DFQATT, CDR2 SNEGSKA (reference sequence). CDR3 length: 15 residues.

The rearrangement links TRBV28 to TRBJ2-1, with D uncertain. Germline CDR1 reads MDHEN; CDR2 reads SYDVKM. CDR3 length: 15 residues. Trimming took off 5 bases at V and 0 bases at J, with 11 bases between the two ends. The CDR3: CASSPPSRSYNEQFF. In nucleotides, the CDR3 is TGTGCCAGCAGTCCCCCCTCGCGCTCCTACAATGAGCAGTTCTTC.

This clone was detected once. The chain couples TRBV28 to TRBJ1-2; 7 nucleotides agree with TRBD1. V lost 7 bases to trimming and J lost 5 bases; unmatched junction nucleotides: 7. The CDR3 totals 13 residues. The germline gives CDR1 MDHEN, CDR2 SYDVKM. The CDR3 DNA sequence: TGTGCCAGCACCTCGGGACAGCAATATGGCTACACCTTC. It is translated as CASTSGQQYGYTF.

The rearrangement links TRBV6-1 to TRBJ2-5, with D uncertain. V lost 2 bases to trimming and J lost 5 bases, with 12 bases between them. Looked up from germline, CDR1 is MNHNS and CDR2 is SASEGT. CDR3 length equals 14 residues. This CDR3 reads CASSESRVQETQYF. The CDR3 DNA follows: TGTGCCAGCAGTGAATCCCGGGTTCAGGAGACCCAGTACTTC.

The chain links TRBV10-3 to TRBJ2-3; D remains unclear. The germline gives CDR1 ENHRY, CDR2 SYGVKD. The CDR3 is made up of 13 amino acids. V was shortened by 0 bases and J by 6 bases, with 7 bases between the two germline ends. Here the CDR3 DNA reads TGTGCCATCAGTGAGTCACTACCGGATACGCAGTATTTT. Its protein product is CAISESLPDTQYF.

The V call is TRBV10-2, the J call TRBJ1-2, with D tentatively TRBD1 (5 bases). Germline V gene lookup returns CDR1 WSHSY and CDR2 SAAADI. V lost 1 base and J 8 bases, leaving 17 bases between the germline ends. The CDR3 covers 15 residues. In DNA form, the CDR3 reads TGCGCCAGCAGTGAGTTTAAGGGGCCCCCCACGGGCTACACCTTC. It is translated as CASSEFKGPPTGYTF.

V is TRBV6-5 and J is TRBJ1-4, with D possibly TRBD1 on 5 matching bases. The CDR3 sequence is 14 residues long. Germline loops: CDR1 MNHEY, CDR2 SVGAGI. Trimming removed 6 bases at V and 2 bases at J, with 10 bases between. The CDR3 nucleotides are TGTGCCAGCAGAAAGGGGCCCACTAATGAAAAACTGTTTTTT. This sequence encodes CASRKGPTNEKLFF.

As DNA, the CDR3 is TGTGCCAGCAGCACCACGACAAGATACACAGATACGCAGTATTTT. The encoded protein is CASSTTTRYTDTQYF. The chain links TRBV28 to TRBJ2-3; D gene ambiguous. The CDR3 runs to 15 residues. The V gene's germline CDR1 is MDHEN and CDR2 SYDVKM. V lost 6 bases and J 2 bases, leaving 15 bases between the germline ends. Supplemented by reference TRBV28 and TRBJ2-3, the full variable domain reads DVKVTQSSRYLVKRTGEKVFLECVQDMDHENMFWYRQDPGLGLRLIYFSYDVKMKEKGDIPEGYSVSREKKERFSLILESASTNQTSMYLCASSTTTRYTDTQYFGPGTRLTVL.

A remark on this clone: The sample contains more than one DNA sequence encoding this CDR3. The chain recombines TRBV27 with TRBJ1-5; D is possibly TRBD1 (5 bases). The germline gives CDR1 MNHEY, CDR2 SMNVEV (reference sequence). The CDR3 has 15 amino acids. V shed 3 bases and J shed 0 bases, with 9 bases lying between them. CDR3 nucleotides: TGTGCCAGCAGTTTGACAGCTTATAGCAATCAGCCCCAGCATTTT. Its protein product is CASSLTAYSNQPQHF.

The V call is TRBV4-2, the J call TRBJ2-2; D gene uncertain. Germline V gene data show CDR1 as LGHNA and CDR2 as YNFKEQ. Trimming removed 0 bases at V and 4 bases at J, with 12 bases between. The CDR3 has 16 residues. The CDR3 DNA follows: TGTGCCAGCAGCCAAGACGGCGCGGCGCCCACCGGGGAGCTGTTTTTT. Protein product: CASSQDGAAPTGELFF.

The chain's CDR3 is CASRSRDRTSSSGNTIYF. The DNA of the CDR3 is TGTGCCAGTAGGTCCCGGGACAGGACATCCAGCTCTGGAAACACCATATATTTT. V and J are TRBV19 and TRBJ1-3; 8 bases align to TRBD1. Germline V CDR1 and CDR2: LNHDA, SQIVND (reference sequence). V dropped 6 bases and J dropped 0; count of bases not matched to a gene: 13. The CDR3 runs to 18 residues. The full variable domain, in which reference TRBV19 and TRBJ1-3 provide the parts outside the CDR3, is DGGITQSPKYLFRKEGQNVTLSCEQNLNHDAMYWYRQDPGQGLRLIYYSQIVNDFQKGDIAEGYSVSREKKESFPLTVTSAQKNPTAFYLCASRSRDRTSSSGNTIYFGEGSWLTVV.

The genes are TRBV5-1 and TRBJ2-7; TRBD2 matches at 12 bases. This CDR3 has 19 residues. V shed 1 base, J shed 0 bases, and the junction held 11 bases outside the gene matches. Looked up from germline, CDR1 is SGHRS and CDR2 is YFSETQ. The CDR3 coding sequence is TGCGCCAGCAGCTTGTTGGTTCCTAGCGGGAGGGTCAGCTCCTACGAGCAGTACTTC. Protein product: CASSLLVPSGRVSSYEQYF.

Regarding this clone: One junction end does not reproduce the germline sequence, and a read error may be involved. The chain recombines TRBV19 with TRBJ1-1; D remains unclear. The CDR3 covers 14 residues. In germline, CDR1 is LNHDA, CDR2 SQIVND (reference sequence). In nucleotides, the CDR3 is TGTGCCAGTAGTATAAACAGTAGGAACCCTGAAGCTTTCTTT. Amino acid sequence: CASSINSRNPEAFF.

The chain recombines TRBV12-3 or TRBV12-4 with TRBJ1-4; a weak D match, TRBD1 (6 bases). The CDR3 is made up of 13 amino acids. With 2 bases removed from V and 6 bases from J, the gap between germline ends came to 7 bases. The CDR3 loop is CASSLRGYEKLFF. CDR3 bases: TGTGCCAGCAGTTTAAGGGGGTATGAAAAACTGTTTTTT.

The chain combines TRBV7-9 with TRBJ1-1; the D gene is possibly TRBD1 (5 bases). This CDR3 is built from 15 residues. CDR1 and CDR2 from the germline V gene are SEHNR and FQNEAQ (reference sequence). V gave up 5 bases and J gave up 3 bases, with 16 bases separating them. The DNA for the CDR3 is TGTGCCAGCAGCCCCTTAGGGGAGGAAGACACTGAAGCTTTCTTT. Translating gives CASSPLGEEDTEAFF.

Remarks on this clone: Other DNA sequences in this sample translate to the same CDR3. For the CDR3, the DNA is TGCGCCAGCAGCTTGGGACAGGGAGGGAACACTGAAGCTTTCTTT. This gives the protein CASSLGQGGNTEAFF. The chain couples TRBV5-1 to TRBJ1-1, with 7 bases fitting TRBD1. Losses at the gene ends were 0 bases for V and 1 base for J; bases not matched to a gene: 3. Per germline, CDR1 SGHRS and CDR2 YFSETQ. This CDR3 has 15 residues.

The CDR3 bases are TGTGCCAGCAGCCAAGAAACAGGGTCCTACGAGCAGTACTTC. The encoded protein is CASSQETGSYEQYF. The V and J genes are TRBV14 and TRBJ2-7; D may be TRBD1 (6 bases). This CDR3 contains 14 residues. Per the germline V gene, CDR1 is SGHDN and CDR2 is FVKESK. V was pared by 0 bases and J by 1 base, with 7 bases between.

This sequence joins TRBV5-1 and TRBJ2-1, with a tentative D call TRBD1 (5 bases). The CDR3 length is 13 residues. The V and J ends lost 4 bases and 5 bases respectively, with 10 bases between them. The germline gives CDR1 SGHRS, CDR2 YFSETQ. The CDR3 DNA is TGCGCCAGCAGCCTCGACAGAAACAATGAGCAGTTCTTC. Its translation: CASSLDRNNEQFF.

The J gene is TRBJ1-4, the V gene TRBV27; unclear D gene. Germline lookup yields CDR1 MNHEY and CDR2 SMNVEV (reference sequence). V was clipped by 0 bases and J by 8 bases, with 10 bases between them. This CDR3 contains 14 residues. CDR3 sequence: CASSLSPLEEKLFF. DNA of the CDR3: TGTGCCAGCAGTTTATCCCCACTGGAGGAAAAACTGTTTTTT.

The chain has TRBV19 and TRBJ1-1; possible D gene TRBD1, 6 bases. Looked up from germline, CDR1 is LNHDA and CDR2 is SQIVND (reference sequence). The CDR3 runs to 14 residues. The ends were cut back, 4 bases at V and 1 base at J, with 10 bases in the middle. Here the CDR3 DNA reads TGTGCCAGTAGTAGTGAACAGGGGAACACTGAAGCTTTCTTT. Protein sequence: CASSSEQGNTEAFF.

The rearrangement links TRBV18 to TRBJ2-7; TRBD2 is a possible D gene (6 bases). The CDR3 sequence is 14 residues long. The germline gives CDR1 KGHSH, CDR2 LQKENI. Trimming stripped 2 bases from V and 2 bases from J, with 10 bases between. The chain's CDR3 is CASSPGDWTYEQYF. The CDR3 DNA sequence: TGTGCCAGCTCACCAGGGGACTGGACCTACGAGCAGTACTTC.

This clone has at least ten counts. This chain links TRBV19 with TRBJ1-2; tentative D call: TRBD1 (5 bases). V was shortened by 3 bases and J by 3 bases, with 14 bases between the two germline ends. Germline CDR1 reads LNHDA; CDR2 reads SQIVND (reference sequence). This CDR3 is built from 15 residues. The CDR3 DNA is TGTGCCAGTAGTATCGGGCGGGGGAATTACTATGGCTACACCTTC. This gives the protein CASSIGRGNYYGYTF.